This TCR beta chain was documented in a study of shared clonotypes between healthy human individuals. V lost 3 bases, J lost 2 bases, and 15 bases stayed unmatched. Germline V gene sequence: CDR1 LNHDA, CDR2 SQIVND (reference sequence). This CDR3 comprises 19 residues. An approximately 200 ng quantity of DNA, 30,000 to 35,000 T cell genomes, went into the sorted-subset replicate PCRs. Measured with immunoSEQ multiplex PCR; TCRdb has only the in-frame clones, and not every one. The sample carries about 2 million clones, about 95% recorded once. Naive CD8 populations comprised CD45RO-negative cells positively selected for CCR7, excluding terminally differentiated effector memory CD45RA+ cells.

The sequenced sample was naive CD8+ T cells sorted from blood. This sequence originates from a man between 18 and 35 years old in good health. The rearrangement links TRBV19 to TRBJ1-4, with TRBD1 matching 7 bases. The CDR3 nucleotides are TGTGCCAGTAGTATTCTCTCTCAACGAGGGGGCGACACTAATGAAAAACTGTTTTTT. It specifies CASSILSQRGGDTNEKLFF.